Sequencing of this T cell receptor (beta chain) was carried out in a study of identical twins. TCRdb called the 5' RACE reads again in MiXCR, with one record for every CDR3 protein. The data contain under 900,000 distinct CDR3 sequences, 9% to 15% of them singletons. There are many counts of this clonotype. What it binds is unknown. The CDR3 runs 15 residues. Trimming cost V 4 bases and J 1 base; bases outside gene matches: 3. CDR1 SGHTA and CDR2 FQGNSA come from the germline V gene. General observations from the study: These conclusions were based on statistical analysis (cross-sectional, not following the same donors). For out-of-frame beta sequences, excess twin sharing was weaker. In monozygotic twins, models underestimated the sharing of out-of-frame TCR alpha.

In addition, the sample was reused for a study of yellow fever vaccine responses in identical twins. From that study: Twins reportedly showed a vaccine T cell response that seemed partly convergent and partly personalized.

This TCR was sampled from a woman under 30 in good health. Sequencing was carried out using PBMCs. The V and J genes are TRBV7-2 and TRBJ2-1; 8 bases agree with TRBD1. CDR3 coding DNA: TGTGCCAGCAGCTCAGGGGGCGCTTCCTACAATGAGCAGTTCTTC. Its translation is CASSSGGASYNEQFF.